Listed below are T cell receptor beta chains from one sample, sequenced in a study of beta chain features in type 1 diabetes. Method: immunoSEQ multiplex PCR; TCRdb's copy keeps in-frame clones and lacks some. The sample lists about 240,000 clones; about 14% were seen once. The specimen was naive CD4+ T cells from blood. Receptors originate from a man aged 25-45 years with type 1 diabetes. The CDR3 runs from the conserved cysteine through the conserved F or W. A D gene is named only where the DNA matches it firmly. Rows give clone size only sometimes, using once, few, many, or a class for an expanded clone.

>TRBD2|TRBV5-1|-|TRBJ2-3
TGCGCCAGCAGCATACGACGTCGAGTTAGCGGGGCGCTAGGCACAGATACGCAGTATTTT
CASSIRRRVSGALGTDTQYF
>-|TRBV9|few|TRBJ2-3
TGTGCCAGCAGCGTAGAAGGGGGTGGGAGCCAAACGCAGTATTTT
CASSVEGGGSQTQYF
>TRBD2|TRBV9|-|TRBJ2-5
TGTGCCAGCAGCTCGGGAGGGGCCGACCAAGAGACCCAGTACTTC
CASSSGGADQETQYF
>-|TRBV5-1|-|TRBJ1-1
TGCGCCAGCAGCTTGTCCGGGGGAGAAGCTTTCTTT
CASSLSGGEAFF
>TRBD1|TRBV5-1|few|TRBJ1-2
TGCGCCAGCAGCCCTGACAGGGCGTCGAACTATGGCTACACCTTC
CASSPDRASNYGYTF
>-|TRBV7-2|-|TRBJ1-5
TGTGCCAGCAGCGTACTAAATCAGCCCCAGCATTTT
CASSVLNQPQHF
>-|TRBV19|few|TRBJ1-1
TGTGCCAGTAGTTTACGGGGTGAAGCTTTCTTT
CASSLRGEAFF
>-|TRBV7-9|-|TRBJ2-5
TGTGCCAGCAGCTCCCGGGGGAGCGCCGAGACCCAGTACTTC
CASSSRGSAETQYF
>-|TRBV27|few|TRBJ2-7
TGTGCCAGCAGTTTACAACAGGGCTCCTACGAGCAGTACTTC
CASSLQQGSYEQYF
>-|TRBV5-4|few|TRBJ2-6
TGTGCCAGCAGCGCAGGCCGGTCTGGGGCCAACGTCCTGACTTTC
CASSAGRSGANVLTF
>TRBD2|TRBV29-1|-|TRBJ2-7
TGCAGCGTTGAGGGCGGGGGTAAGTCCAACGAGCAGTACTTC
CSVEGGGKSNEQYF
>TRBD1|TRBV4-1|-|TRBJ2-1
TGCGCCAGCAGCCGAACACAGGGGGCAGCCTACAATGAGCAGTTCTTC
CASSRTQGAAYNEQFF
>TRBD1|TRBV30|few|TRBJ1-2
TGTGCCTGGAGTGTAATCGGGACAGGGTTAAGTGGCTACACCTTC
CAWSVIGTGLSGYTF
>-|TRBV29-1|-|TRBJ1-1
TGCAGCGTTGGACGCGGCAGAAGCATGAACACTGAAGCTTTCTTT
CSVGRGRSMNTEAFF
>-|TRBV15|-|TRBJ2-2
TGTGCCACCAGCAAGCACAGGGATGGCTTCAGTACCGGGGAGCTGTTTTTT
CATSKHRDGFSTGELFF
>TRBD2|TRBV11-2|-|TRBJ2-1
TGTGCCAGCAGCTTAAGCGGGGGGGTCTACAATGAGCAGTTCTTC
CASSLSGGVYNEQFF
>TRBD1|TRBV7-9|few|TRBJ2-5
TGTGCCAGCAGCTTGTGGGACAGGGATGGAGAGACCCAGTACTTC
CASSLWDRDGETQYF
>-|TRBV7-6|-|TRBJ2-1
TGTGCCAGCAGCTTAGCGCCAGGGCCCTACAATGAGCAGTTCTTC
CASSLAPGPYNEQFF
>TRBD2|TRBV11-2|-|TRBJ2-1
TGTGCCAGCAGCTTCCTAGCGGGAGTAACCTACAATGAGCAGTTCTTC
CASSFLAGVTYNEQFF
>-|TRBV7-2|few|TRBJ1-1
TGTGCCACCTCCCCTTCGGGTGTGAACACTGAAGCTTTCTTT
CATSPSGVNTEAFF
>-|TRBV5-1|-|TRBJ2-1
TGCGCCAGCAGCTTGGGGTCCGCGGGGATCTCCTACAATGAGCAGTTCTTC
CASSLGSAGISYNEQFF
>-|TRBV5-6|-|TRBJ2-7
TGTGCCAGCAGCTTCGGCCGGCCTTCGGGGGAGCAGTACTTC
CASSFGRPSGEQYF
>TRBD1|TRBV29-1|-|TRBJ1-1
TGCAGCGTTGGGGACAGGGTGCGGACTGAAGCTTTCTTT
CSVGDRVRTEAFF
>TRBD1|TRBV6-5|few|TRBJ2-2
TGTGCCAGCAGTCGACAGGGCCCCACCGGGGAGCTGTTTTTT
CASSRQGPTGELFF
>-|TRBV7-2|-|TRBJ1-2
TGTGCCAGCAGCGTCATTCGCGGCAGCGACTATGGCTACACCTTC
CASSVIRGSDYGYTF
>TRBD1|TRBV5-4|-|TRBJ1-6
TGTGCCAGCAGCCCGCCACAGGGGGCTAGGCATTCACCCCTCCACTTT
CASSPPQGARHSPLHF
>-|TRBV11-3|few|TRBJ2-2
TGTGCCAGCGGTCCGCGAAACACCGGGGAGCTGTTTTTT
CASGPRNTGELFF
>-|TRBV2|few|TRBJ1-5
TGTGCCAGCACCGGTGGTGGTTTTGGCAATCAGCCCCAGCATTTT
CASTGGGFGNQPQHF
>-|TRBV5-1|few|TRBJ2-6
TGCGCCAGCAGCTTGGCCCGGGGGACTGGGGCCAACGTCCTGACTTTC
CASSLARGTGANVLTF
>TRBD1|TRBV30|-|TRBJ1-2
TGTGCCTGGAGTCGACCCGGGACAGGCTATAACTATGGCTACACCTTC
CAWSRPGTGYNYGYTF
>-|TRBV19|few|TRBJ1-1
TGTGCCAGTAGTATTGGGGCGAGAAGGGCCACTGAAGCTTTCTTT
CASSIGARRATEAFF
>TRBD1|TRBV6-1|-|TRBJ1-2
TGTGCCAGCAGTGTTAGACTGACAGGGGGTGCTTTATATGGCTACACCTTC
CASSVRLTGGALYGYTF
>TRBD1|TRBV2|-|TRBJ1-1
TGTGCCAGCAGGGAGACGGACAGGGCGAACACTGAAGCTTTCTTT
CASRETDRANTEAFF
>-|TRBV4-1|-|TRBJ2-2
TGCGCCAGCAGCCAAAACGGGGGGCCGAACACCGGGGAGCTGTTTTTT
CASSQNGGPNTGELFF
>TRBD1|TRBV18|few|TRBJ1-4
TGTGCCAGCTCACCCGGACAGGGAGGAGAAAAACTGTTTTTT
CASSPGQGGEKLFF
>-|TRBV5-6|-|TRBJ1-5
TGTGCCAGCAGCGGTCCAGGGTCCCCTCAGCCCCAGCATTTT
CASSGPGSPQPQHF
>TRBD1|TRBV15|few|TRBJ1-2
TGTGCCACCAGCAGCAGACAGGGGAAGAACTATGGCTACACCTTC
CATSSRQGKNYGYTF
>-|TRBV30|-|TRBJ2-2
TGTGCCTGGAGTGACGTGGGGCCCAATAAGGGCGGGGAGCTGTTTTTT
CAWSDVGPNKGGELFF
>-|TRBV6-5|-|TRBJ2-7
TGTGCCAGCAGTTACTTGGGACTCAGCTCCTACGAGCAGTACTTC
CASSYLGLSSYEQYF
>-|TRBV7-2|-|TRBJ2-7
TGTGCCAGCAGCTTAGGGCGAGGCCGAACCTCCTACGAGCAGTACTTC
CASSLGRGRTSYEQYF
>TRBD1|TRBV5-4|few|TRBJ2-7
TGTGCCAGCAGACCCGGGACAGGAAGCTCCTACGAGCAGTACTTC
CASRPGTGSSYEQYF
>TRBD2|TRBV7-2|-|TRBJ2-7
TGTGCCAGCAGCTTATCGAAGACTAGCGGGTACTACGAGCAGTACTTC
CASSLSKTSGYYEQYF
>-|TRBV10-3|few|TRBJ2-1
TGTGCCATCAGTGACAGAGGAGGAGAGGGTGAGCAGTTCTTC
CAISDRGGEGEQFF
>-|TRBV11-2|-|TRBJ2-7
TGTGCCAGCAGCTCCCGGGACACCTCCTACGAGCAGTACTTC
CASSSRDTSYEQYF
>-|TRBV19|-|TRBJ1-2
TGTGCCAGTAGCGAGTTGACAGATGGCGGCTACACCTTC
CASSELTDGGYTF
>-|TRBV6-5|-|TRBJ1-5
TGTGCCAGCAGAGACAGGTCGGCCCAGCATTTT
CASRDRSAQHF
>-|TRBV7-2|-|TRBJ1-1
TGTGCCAGCAGCTTAGTCAGTGAAGCTTTCTTT
CASSLVSEAFF
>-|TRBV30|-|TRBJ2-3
TGTGCCTGGAAACTTTCGGGAGATACGCAGTATTTT
CAWKLSGDTQYF
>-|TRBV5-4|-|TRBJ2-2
TGTGCCAGCAGCTTGGCCGGACAGACCGGGGAGCTGTTTTTT
CASSLAGQTGELFF